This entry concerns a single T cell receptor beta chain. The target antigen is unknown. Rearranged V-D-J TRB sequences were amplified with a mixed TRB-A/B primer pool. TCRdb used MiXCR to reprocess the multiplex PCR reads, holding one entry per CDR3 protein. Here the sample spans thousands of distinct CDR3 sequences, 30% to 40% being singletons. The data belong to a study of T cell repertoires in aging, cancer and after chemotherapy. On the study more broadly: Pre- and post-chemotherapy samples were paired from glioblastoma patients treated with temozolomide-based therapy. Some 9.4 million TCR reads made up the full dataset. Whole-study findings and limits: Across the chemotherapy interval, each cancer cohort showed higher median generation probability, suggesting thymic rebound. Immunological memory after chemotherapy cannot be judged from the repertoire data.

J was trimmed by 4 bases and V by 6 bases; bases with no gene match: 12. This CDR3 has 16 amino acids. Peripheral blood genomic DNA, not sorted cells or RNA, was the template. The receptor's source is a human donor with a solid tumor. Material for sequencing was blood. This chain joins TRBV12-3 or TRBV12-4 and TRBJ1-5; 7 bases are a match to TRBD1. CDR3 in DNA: TGTGCCAGCAGCCAACGGCAGGGGGGGCTAAATCAGCCCCAGCATTTT. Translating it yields CASSQRQGGLNQPQHF.